This TCR beta chain was retrieved from a study of response to subunit inactivated influenza vaccine listed by TCRdb under 2018. With regard to the full study: Deep quantitative T cell receptor repertoire profiling was used in the study to track responses to a trivalent subunit inactivated influenza vaccine. Study-level results and caveats: The authors suggested that each seasonal influenza vaccination may recruit only a limited number of new T cells.

Library preparation employed RT-PCR. TCRdb records Illumina HiSeq 2500 as the sequencer. Starting from the raw public reads, TCRdb applied fastp trimming at Q25, assembled clones with MiXCR and retained in-frame beta chains. Merged by CDR3 protein, the rows form single entries marked with the most common genes and DNA. Here the sample has around 750,000 distinct CDR3 sequences; approximately 21% occur a single time. The ten biggest clones cover around 9.6% of the sample. This clonotype appeared a few times. Its antigen is still unknown. Base qualities are missing; no much larger clone stands one base away. The germline V gene (reference sequence) gives CDR1 as DFQATT and CDR2 as SNEGSKA. From cysteine to phenylalanine, the CDR3 is 17 amino acids long. Only the CDR3 DNA is retained, 51 bases long and in frame from the first base. The trim is 3 bases for V and 3 bases for J, with a gap of 24 bases between the germline ends.

The sequenced sample was PBMCs from blood, obtained roughly 5 days after vaccination. The rearrangement combines TRBV20-1 with TRBJ2-7; TRBD1 is perhaps the D gene, given 6 matching bases. This clonotype was obtained from a man aged 50-60 years who received an inactivated influenza vaccine. Donor details come from another sample of the same person, matched by shared clones. CDR3 sequence: CSASKARRGQINYEQYF. The DNA sequence is as follows: TGCAGTGCTAGTAAGGCACGAAGAGGACAGATTAACTACGAGCAGTACTTC.